Presented here are 14 T cell receptor beta chains from one specimen sequenced in a study of T cell responses to AZD1222 COVID-19 vaccine. This table comes from immunoSEQ multiplex PCR, and its TCRdb copy is limited to in-frame clones, with some not included. The repertoire consists of roughly 100,000 clones, with about nine tenths occurring once and the leading ten covering 5% to 6%. Source: peripheral blood, taken on day 0 of AZD1222 vaccination. Source of these receptors: an adult in good health.

The J gene is TRBJ2-7, the V gene TRBV3-1 (or the pseudogene TRBV3-2), with 7 bases matching TRBD1. This CDR3 region has 14 residues. J lost 9 bases, V lost 0 bases, and 8 bases had no gene match. Germline V gene data show CDR1 as LGHDT and CDR2 as YNNKEL (reference sequence). CDR3 sequence: CASSQERQGVGQYF. CDR3 sequence (DNA): TGTGCCAGCAGCCAAGAGAGACAGGGTGTCGGGCAGTACTTC.

This chain links TRBV12-5 with TRBJ2-6; no reliable D call. Trimming took 3 bases from V and 0 from J, leaving 6 bases between them. The CDR3 has 15 residues. Germline CDR1 and CDR2: LGHNT and FRNRAP. CDR3: CASGFRVSGANVLTF. The CDR3 nucleotides are TGTGCTAGTGGTTTTAGGGTCTCTGGGGCCAACGTCCTGACTTTC.

V gene TRBV5-4 combines with J gene TRBJ2-2, with TRBD2 as a possible D gene (5 bases). This CDR3 is 13 amino acids long. The V and J ends lost 7 bases and 13 bases respectively, with 20 bases between them. CDR1 is SGHNT and CDR2 is YYREEE in the germline V gene (reference sequence). The CDR3 region is CASSLPLGEGLFF. The CDR3 nucleotides read TGTGCCAGCTCACTCCCACTAGGTGAGGGGCTGTTTTTT.

The gene calls are TRBV6-6 and TRBJ2-5, with 9 bases aligning to TRBD2. CDR3 size: 15 residues. The germline CDR1 and CDR2 sequences are MNHNY and SVGAGI (reference sequence). With 0 bases clipped from V and 2 bases from J, the junction kept 1 base outside the gene matches. The CDR3 spells CASSYSSGGQETQYF. For the CDR3, the DNA is TGTGCCAGCAGTTACTCGAGCGGGGGGCAAGAGACCCAGTACTTC.

This clone came up once. V and J are TRBV7-9 and TRBJ1-1, with D possibly matching TRBD1 (5 bases). V was shortened by 2 bases and J by 4 bases, with 14 bases between the two germline ends. From germline, CDR1 is SEHNR and CDR2 FQNEAQ (reference sequence). CDR3 length: 15 residues. The CDR3: CASSLIGHRSTEAFF. The CDR3 bases are TGTGCCAGCAGCTTAATTGGCCACAGGAGCACTGAAGCTTTCTTT.

The chain combines TRBV5-1 with TRBJ1-2; 7 bases line up with TRBD1. The CDR3 contains 13 residues. Germline CDR1 is SGHRS and CDR2 is YFSETQ. Trimming took 3 bases from V and 6 from J; bases not matched to a gene: 5. CDR3: CASSYGTADGYTF. The CDR3 DNA follows: TGCGCCAGCAGCTATGGGACAGCAGATGGCTACACCTTC.

This rearrangement joins TRBV5-4 to TRBJ1-2; unclear D gene. Germline V CDR1 and CDR2: SGHNT, YYREEE (reference sequence). CDR3 length: 15 residues. Trimming removed 1 base at V and 0 bases at J, with 10 bases between. CDR3 protein: CASSLWELANYGYTF. The CDR3 coding sequence is TGTGCCAGCAGCTTGTGGGAGCTAGCTAACTATGGCTACACCTTC.

V usage is TRBV27 and J usage is TRBJ1-1, with TRBD1 as a possible D gene (5 bases). Trimming pared 4 bases from V and 0 bases from J, leaving 9 bases between. The CDR3 has 14 residues. Germline loops: CDR1 MNHEY, CDR2 SMNVEV (reference sequence). The CDR3 region has the DNA TGTGCCAGCAGTTCCGACAGTTTGAACACTGAAGCTTTCTTT. Amino acid sequence: CASSSDSLNTEAFF.

This clone was seen only once. The genes are TRBV19 and TRBJ1-3; 9 positions agree with TRBD1. This CDR3 has 14 amino acids. J lost 0 bases, V lost 8 bases, and 2 bases had no gene match. Germline V gives CDR1 LNHDA, CDR2 SQIVND (reference sequence). For the CDR3, the DNA is TGTGCCAGTGGGGACAGGGCCTCTGGAAACACCATATATTTT. Encoded protein: CASGDRASGNTIYF.

The chain carries TRBV7-8 and TRBJ1-4, with no clear D. Looked up from germline, CDR1 is SGHVS and CDR2 is FQNEAQ. This CDR3 is built from 14 residues. V was cut by 5 bases and J by 3 bases, with 10 bases left in between. CDR3 in DNA: TGTGCCAGCAGCCGCCCAGAGGCTAATGAAAAACTGTTTTTT. Its translation: CASSRPEANEKLFF.

A single count supports this clone. CDR3 sequence: CASTPLVGGEAFF. CDR3 DNA: TGTGCCAGCACCCCCCTGGTGGGTGGGGAAGCTTTCTTT. The chain carries TRBV6-5 and TRBJ1-1; no firm D call. CDR1 and CDR2 (germline): MNHEY, SVGAGI. V lost 7 bases to trimming and J lost 8 bases, with 17 bases between them. CDR3 size: 13 residues.

The chain recombines TRBV7-3 with TRBJ2-1; a weak D match, TRBD2 (6 bases). This CDR3 region has 13 residues. The V gene lost 5 bases and the J gene lost 9 bases, with 14 bases spanning the gap. CDR1 is SGHTA, CDR2 FQGTGA, per germline. The CDR3 region is CASSTTSKSEQFF. CDR3 DNA: TGTGCCAGCAGCACGACTAGTAAAAGTGAGCAGTTCTTC.

The chain has TRBV5-4 and TRBJ2-3; 10 bases match TRBD2. Germline CDR1 and CDR2: SGHNT and YYREEE (reference sequence). This CDR3 contains 16 residues. The ends lost 4 bases at V and 0 bases at J; junction bases unmatched: 5. The CDR3: CASSPSSGGSTDTQYF. The CDR3 DNA reads TGTGCCAGCAGCCCTTCTAGCGGGGGTAGCACAGATACGCAGTATTTT.

This rearrangement joins TRBV7-2 to TRBJ2-7; no clear D gene. CDR3 size: 15 residues. Germline V lookup: CDR1 SGHTA, CDR2 FQGNSA. V gave up 0 bases and J gave up 3 bases, with 12 bases separating them. Here the CDR3 reads CASSLAERTYYEQYF. CDR3 DNA sequence: TGTGCCAGCAGCTTAGCGGAACGGACGTACTACGAGCAGTACTTC.